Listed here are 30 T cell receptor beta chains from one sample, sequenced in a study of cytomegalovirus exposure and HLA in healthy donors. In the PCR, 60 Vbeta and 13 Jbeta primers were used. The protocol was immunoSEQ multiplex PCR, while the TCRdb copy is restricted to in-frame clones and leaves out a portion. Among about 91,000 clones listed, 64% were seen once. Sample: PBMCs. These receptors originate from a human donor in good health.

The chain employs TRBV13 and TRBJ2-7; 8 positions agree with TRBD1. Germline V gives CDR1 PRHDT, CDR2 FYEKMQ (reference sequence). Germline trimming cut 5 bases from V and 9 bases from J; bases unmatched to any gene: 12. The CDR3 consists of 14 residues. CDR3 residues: CASSIRQGSIGQYF. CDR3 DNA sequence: TGTGCCAGCAGCATTAGACAGGGGTCAATCGGGCAGTACTTC.

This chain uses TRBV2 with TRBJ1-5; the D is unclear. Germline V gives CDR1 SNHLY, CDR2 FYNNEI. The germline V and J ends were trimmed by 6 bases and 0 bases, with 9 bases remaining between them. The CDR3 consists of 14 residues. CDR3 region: CASRKAYSNQPQHF. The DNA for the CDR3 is TGTGCCAGCAGAAAAGCGTATAGCAATCAGCCCCAGCATTTT.

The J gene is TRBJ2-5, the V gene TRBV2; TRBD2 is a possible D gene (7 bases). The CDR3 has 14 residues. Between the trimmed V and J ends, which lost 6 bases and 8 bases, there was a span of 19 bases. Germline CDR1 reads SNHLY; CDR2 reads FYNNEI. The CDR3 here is CASRGGLGYPTQYF. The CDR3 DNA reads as TGTGCCAGCAGGGGGGGGCTTGGCTACCCCACCCAGTACTTC. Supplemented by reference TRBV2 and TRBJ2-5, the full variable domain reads EPEVTQTPSHQVTQMGQEVILRCVPISNHLYFYWYRQILGQKVEFLVSFYNNEISEKSEIFDDQFSVERPDGSNFTLKIRSTKLEDSAMYFCASRGGLGYPTQYFGPGTRLLVL.

CDR3 residues: CASSIQAGAYEQYF. CDR3 in DNA: TGTGCCAGCAGCATCCAGGCAGGGGCCTACGAGCAGTACTTC. This chain uses TRBV9 with TRBJ2-7, with a tentative D call TRBD1 (6 bases). V shed 4 bases and J shed 2 bases, with 13 bases lying between them. The CDR3 is made up of 14 amino acids. CDR1 is SGDLS and CDR2 is YYNGEE in the germline V gene.

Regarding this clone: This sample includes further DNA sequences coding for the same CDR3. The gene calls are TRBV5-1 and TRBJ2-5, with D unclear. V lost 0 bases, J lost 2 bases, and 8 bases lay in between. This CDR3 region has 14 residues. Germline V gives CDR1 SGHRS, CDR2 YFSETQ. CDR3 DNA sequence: TGCGCCAGCAGCTTGGTTCCAGGACAAGAGACCCAGTACTTC. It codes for CASSLVPGQETQYF.

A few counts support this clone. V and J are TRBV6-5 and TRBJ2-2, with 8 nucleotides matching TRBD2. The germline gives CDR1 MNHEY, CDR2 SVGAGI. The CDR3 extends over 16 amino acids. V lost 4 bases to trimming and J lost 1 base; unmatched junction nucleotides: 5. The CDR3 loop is CASSSGSGENTGELFF. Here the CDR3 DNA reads TGTGCCAGCAGTTCCGGTAGCGGGGAGAACACCGGGGAGCTGTTTTTT.

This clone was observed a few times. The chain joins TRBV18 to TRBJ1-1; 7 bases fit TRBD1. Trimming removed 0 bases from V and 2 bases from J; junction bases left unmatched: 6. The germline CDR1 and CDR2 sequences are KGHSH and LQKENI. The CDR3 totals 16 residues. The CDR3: CASSPPSGGLNTEAFF. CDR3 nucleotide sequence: TGTGCCAGCTCACCACCGTCAGGGGGACTTAACACTGAAGCTTTCTTT.

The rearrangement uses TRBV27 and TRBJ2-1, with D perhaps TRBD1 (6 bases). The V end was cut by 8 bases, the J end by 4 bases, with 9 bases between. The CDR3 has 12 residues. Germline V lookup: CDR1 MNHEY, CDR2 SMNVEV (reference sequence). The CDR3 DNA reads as TGTGCCAGCTGGGACAATTACAATGAGCAGTTCTTC. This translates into CASWDNYNEQFF.

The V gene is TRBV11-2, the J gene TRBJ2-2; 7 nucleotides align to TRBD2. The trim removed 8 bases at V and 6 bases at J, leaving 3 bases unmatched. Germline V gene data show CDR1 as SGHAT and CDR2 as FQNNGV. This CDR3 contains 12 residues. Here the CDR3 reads CASQLAAGELFF. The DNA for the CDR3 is TGTGCCAGCCAGCTAGCGGCCGGGGAGCTGTTTTTT.

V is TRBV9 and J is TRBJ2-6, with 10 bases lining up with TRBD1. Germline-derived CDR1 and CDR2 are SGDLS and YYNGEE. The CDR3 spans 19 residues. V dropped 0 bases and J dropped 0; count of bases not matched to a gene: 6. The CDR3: CASSVDRTGGPSGANVLTF. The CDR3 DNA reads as TGTGCCAGCAGCGTAGATCGGACAGGGGGTCCCTCTGGGGCCAACGTCCTGACTTTC.

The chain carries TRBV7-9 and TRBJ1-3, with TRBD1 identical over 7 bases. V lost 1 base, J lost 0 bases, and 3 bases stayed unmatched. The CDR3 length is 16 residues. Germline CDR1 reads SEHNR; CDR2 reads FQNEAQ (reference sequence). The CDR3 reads CASSLVTGASGNTIYF. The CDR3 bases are TGTGCCAGCAGCTTAGTAACAGGGGCCTCTGGAAACACCATATATTTT.

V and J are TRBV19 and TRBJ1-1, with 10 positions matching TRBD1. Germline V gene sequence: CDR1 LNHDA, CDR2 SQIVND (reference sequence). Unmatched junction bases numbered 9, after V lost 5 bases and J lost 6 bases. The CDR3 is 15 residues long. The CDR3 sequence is CASSRQGQGIAEAFF. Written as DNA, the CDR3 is TGTGCCAGTAGTCGACAGGGACAGGGGATAGCTGAAGCTTTCTTT.

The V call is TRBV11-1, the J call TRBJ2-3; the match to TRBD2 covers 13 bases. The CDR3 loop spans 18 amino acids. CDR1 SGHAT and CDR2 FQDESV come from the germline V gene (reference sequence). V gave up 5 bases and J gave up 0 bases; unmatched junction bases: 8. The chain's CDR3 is CASSTWTSGSSSTDTQYF. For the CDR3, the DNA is TGTGCCAGCAGCACGTGGACTAGCGGGAGCTCTAGCACAGATACGCAGTATTTT.

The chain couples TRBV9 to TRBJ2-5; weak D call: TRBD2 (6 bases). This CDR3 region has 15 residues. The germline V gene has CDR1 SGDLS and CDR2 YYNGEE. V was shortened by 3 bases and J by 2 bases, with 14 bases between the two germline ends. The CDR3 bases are TGTGCCAGCAGCGGCCGAGGGGACTCTCAAGAGACCCAGTACTTC. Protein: CASSGRGDSQETQYF. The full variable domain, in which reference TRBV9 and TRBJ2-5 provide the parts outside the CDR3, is DSGVTQTPKHLITATGQRVTLRCSPRSGDLSVYWYQQSLDQGLQFLIQYYNGEERAKGNILERFSAQQFPDLHSELNLSSLELGDSALYFCASSGRGDSQETQYFGPGTRLLVL.

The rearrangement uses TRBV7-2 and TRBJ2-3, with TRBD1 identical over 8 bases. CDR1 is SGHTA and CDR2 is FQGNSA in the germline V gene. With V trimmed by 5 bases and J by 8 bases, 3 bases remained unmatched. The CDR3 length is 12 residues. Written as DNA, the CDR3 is TGTGCCAGCAGCCAGGGGGCTGGTACGCAGTATTTT. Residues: CASSQGAGTQYF.

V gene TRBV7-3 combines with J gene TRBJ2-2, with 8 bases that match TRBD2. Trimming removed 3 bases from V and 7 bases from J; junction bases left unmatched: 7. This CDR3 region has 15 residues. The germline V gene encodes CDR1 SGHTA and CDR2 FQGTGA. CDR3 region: CASSLRSGGHGELFF. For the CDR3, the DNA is TGTGCCAGCAGCTTGAGGTCGGGGGGGCACGGGGAGCTGTTTTTT.

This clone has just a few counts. The CDR3 DNA reads as TGTGCCAGCAGCACCAGACAGGGGGCGTACGAGCAGTACTTC. It yields the protein CASSTRQGAYEQYF. V is TRBV5-4 and J is TRBJ2-7; 10 bases match TRBD1. The germline CDR1 and CDR2 sequences are SGHNT and YYREEE (reference sequence). This CDR3 has 14 residues. J gave up 4 bases and V 4 bases, and 5 bases lay outside the gene matches. The entire variable domain, with the rest obtained from reference TRBV5-4 and TRBJ2-7, is as follows: ETGVTQSPTHLIKTRGQQVTLRCSSQSGHNTVSWYQQALGQGPQFIFQYYREEENGRGNFPPRFSGLQFPNYSSELNVNALELDDSALYLCASSTRQGAYEQYFGPGTRLTVT.

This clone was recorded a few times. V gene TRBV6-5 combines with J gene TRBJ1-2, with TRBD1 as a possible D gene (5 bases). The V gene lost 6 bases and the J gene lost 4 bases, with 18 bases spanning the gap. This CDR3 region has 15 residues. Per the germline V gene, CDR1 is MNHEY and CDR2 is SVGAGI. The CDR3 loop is CASRLSGISIYGYTF. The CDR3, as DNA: TGTGCCAGCAGATTATCAGGGATCAGCATCTATGGCTACACCTTC.

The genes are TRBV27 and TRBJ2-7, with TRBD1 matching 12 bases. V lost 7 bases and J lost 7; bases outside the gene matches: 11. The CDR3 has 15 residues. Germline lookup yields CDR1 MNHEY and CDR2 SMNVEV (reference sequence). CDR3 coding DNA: TGTGCCAGCATCAAAGGTGGGACAGGGGGCGTTGAGCAGTACTTC. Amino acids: CASIKGGTGGVEQYF.

The CDR3 protein is CASSLAGGGDYGYTF. The CDR3, as DNA: TGTGCCAGCAGCTTAGCAGGGGGCGGTGACTATGGCTACACCTTC. V and J are TRBV7-3 and TRBJ1-2; 8 bases map to TRBD1. The V gene's germline CDR1 is SGHTA and CDR2 FQGTGA. With 2 bases clipped from V and 3 bases from J, the junction kept 5 bases outside the gene matches. This CDR3 is built from 15 residues.

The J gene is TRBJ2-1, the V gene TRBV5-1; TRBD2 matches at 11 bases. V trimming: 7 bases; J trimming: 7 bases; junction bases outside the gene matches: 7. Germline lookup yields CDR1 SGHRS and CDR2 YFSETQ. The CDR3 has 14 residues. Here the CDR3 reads CASEIAGGGNEQFF. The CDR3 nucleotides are TGCGCCAGCGAAATAGCGGGGGGGGGAAATGAGCAGTTCTTC.

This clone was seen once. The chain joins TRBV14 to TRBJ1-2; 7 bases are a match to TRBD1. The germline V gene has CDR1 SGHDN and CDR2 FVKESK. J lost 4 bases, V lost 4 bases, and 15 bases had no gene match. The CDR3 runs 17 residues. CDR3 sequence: CASSRFGQAQWGYGYTF. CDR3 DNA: TGTGCCAGCAGCCGATTCGGACAGGCTCAGTGGGGCTATGGCTACACCTTC.

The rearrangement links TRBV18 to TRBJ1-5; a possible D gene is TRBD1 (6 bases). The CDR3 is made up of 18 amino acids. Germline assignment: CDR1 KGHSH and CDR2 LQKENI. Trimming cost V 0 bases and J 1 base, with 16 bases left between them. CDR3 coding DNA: TGTGCCAGCTCACCACCGGGGGCTGGGGGCATGAGCAATCAGCCCCAGCATTTT. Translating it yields CASSPPGAGGMSNQPQHF.

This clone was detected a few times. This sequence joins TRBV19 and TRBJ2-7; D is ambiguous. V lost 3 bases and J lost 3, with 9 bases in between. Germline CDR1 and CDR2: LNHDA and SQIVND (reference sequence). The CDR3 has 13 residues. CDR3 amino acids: CASSINTGYEQYF. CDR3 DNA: TGTGCCAGTAGTATCAACACGGGCTACGAGCAGTACTTC.

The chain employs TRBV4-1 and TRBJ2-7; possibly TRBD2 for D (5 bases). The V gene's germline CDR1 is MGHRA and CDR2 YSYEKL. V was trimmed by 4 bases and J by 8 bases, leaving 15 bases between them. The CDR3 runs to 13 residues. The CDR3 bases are TGCGCCAGCAGCCTGAACTGGGGAGAAAAGCAGTACTTC. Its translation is CASSLNWGEKQYF.

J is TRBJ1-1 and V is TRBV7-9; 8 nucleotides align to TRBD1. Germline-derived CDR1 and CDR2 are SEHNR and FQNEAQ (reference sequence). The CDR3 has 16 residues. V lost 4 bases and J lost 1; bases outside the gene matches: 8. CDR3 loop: CASSSAGGQSNTEAFF. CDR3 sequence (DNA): TGTGCCAGCAGCTCAGCAGGGGGCCAGTCGAACACTGAAGCTTTCTTT.

The chain's CDR3 is CASMRDSGGPDTQYF. The DNA of the CDR3 is TGTGCCAGCATGAGAGACAGCGGGGGACCAGATACGCAGTATTTT. The V and J genes are TRBV6-1 and TRBJ2-3, with 8 nucleotides matching TRBD2. This CDR3 region has 15 residues. V lost 7 bases and J lost 4; bases outside the gene matches: 10. Germline CDR1 is MNHNS and CDR2 is SASEGT.

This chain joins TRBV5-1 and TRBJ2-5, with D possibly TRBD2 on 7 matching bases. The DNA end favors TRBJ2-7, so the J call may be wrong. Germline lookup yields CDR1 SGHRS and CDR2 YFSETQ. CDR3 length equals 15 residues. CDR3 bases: TGCGCCAGCAGGCGGGGGCAGCTAATTTCCTACGAGCAGTACTTC. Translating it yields CASRRGQLISYEQYF.

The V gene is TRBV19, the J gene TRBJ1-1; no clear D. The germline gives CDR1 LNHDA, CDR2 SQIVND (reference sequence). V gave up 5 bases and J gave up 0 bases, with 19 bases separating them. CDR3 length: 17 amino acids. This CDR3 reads CASSPHLKWALNTEAFF. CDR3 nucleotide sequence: TGTGCCAGTAGTCCCCATCTTAAATGGGCCCTGAACACTGAAGCTTTCTTT.

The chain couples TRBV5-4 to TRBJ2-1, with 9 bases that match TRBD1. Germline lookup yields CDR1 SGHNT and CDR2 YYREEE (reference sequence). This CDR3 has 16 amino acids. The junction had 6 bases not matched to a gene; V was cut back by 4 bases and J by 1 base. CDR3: CASSPTGGRSYNEQFF. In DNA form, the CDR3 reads TGTGCCAGCAGCCCGACAGGGGGAAGGTCCTACAATGAGCAGTTCTTC.